The entry below gives a single T cell receptor beta chain sequence along with its context. Its antigen is currently unknown. Trimming removed 4 bases at V and 7 bases at J, with 11 bases between. This CDR3 has 14 amino acids. The germline CDR1 and CDR2 sequences are MNHEY and SVGAGI. This sample stems from a study of Ad26.COV2.S vaccination and SARS-CoV-2 variants. Study-wide context: In the COV1001 trial, the donor was in the Ad26.COV2.S arm. The study, taken as a whole, reports: Substantial post-vaccination breadth of spike-specific CD8+ and CD4+ T cell responses was reported.

Specified treatment: around 19 received Ad26.COV2.S at low or high dose, single or two shots; about five received placebo; per-sample allocation not given. Vaccine and placebo recipients were sampled on day 63 after the first injection. The donor was a Boston adult aged 18-55 years. Wuhan-strain SARS-CoV-2 spike was expressed by the Ad26 vector that made up the vaccine. Clones were sequenced by immunoSEQ multiplex PCR, and TCRdb holds only the in-frame ones, with some missing. This table has about 680,000 clones, roughly 90% appearing once. The source material was peripheral blood, sampled in a trial of Ad26.COV2.S vaccine versus placebo. This rearrangement joins TRBV6-5 to TRBJ1-6, with no clear D. This sequence was found in a person aged 18-60 years who received the Ad26.COV2.S COVID-19 vaccine or a placebo. In nucleotides, the CDR3 is TGTGCCAGCAGTTTGCCGACTCTAAATTCACCCCTCCACTTT. This translates into CASSLPTLNSPLHF.